The entry below gives a single T cell receptor beta chain sequence along with its context. This clone showed up just a few times. This clone's antigen is unknown. The input lacks base qualities; no much larger clone sits a single base away. V and J are truncated by 5 bases and 0 bases respectively, leaving an intervening sequence of 17 bases. Its CDR3 holds 16 amino acids, cysteine through phenylalanine. Just the 48-base CDR3 DNA is kept, in frame starting at base 1. The germline V gene (reference sequence) supplies CDR1 MNHEY and CDR2 SMNVEV. To prepare the library, the immunoSEQ multiplex PCR assay was applied. Adaptive Biotechnologies carried out TCRB amplification, library preparation, sequencing and preliminary bioinformatics at Survey level resolution. For TCRB sequencing, genomic DNA from the sorted cTfh populations was amplified by multiplex PCR. Per the authors' processing: Clonality was computed in R as 1 minus normalized Shannon entropy; the Gini index was calculated with the R package ineq. The overlap score was defined as the summed counts of shared sequences divided by the total counts of all sequences in both compared samples. The significance of shared clonotypes was tested with Fisher's exact test, assuming a theoretical repertoire of 10^7 TCRB sequences. TCRdb provides this immuneACCESS table in a form limited to in-frame rearrangements. Some clones are lacking; in checked studies, under half of them reflect an unresolved V gene, and why the rest are absent is not known. V and J calls and clone size follow that table, whereas D and trimming were derived from the DNA. A total of 7,000 to 9,000 clones appear in this sample, about 77% of them only once. The leading ten clones occupy 3% to 3.5% of the sample.

This record belongs to a study of follicular helper T cells after annual influenza vaccination (dated by TCRdb to the late 2010s). Concerning the study at large: After each seasonal influenza vaccination, blood samples were collected on days 0, 7 and 28. To study recall of cTfh clones, some subjects were followed across successive annual vaccinations spanning the 2013-2014, 2014-2015 and 2015-2016 seasons. One week after vaccination, a second recruited cohort of 12 to 13 subjects (Table S1) displayed a similar ICOS+CD38+ cTfh response. Multi-year samples were obtained from 6 or 7 subjects, with two vaccination seasons covered for four subjects and three seasons covered for two subjects. Samples from 2013-2014 were cryopreserved, whereas samples from 2015 were processed immediately after collection. On the study overall, not on this receptor specifically: Only about 9.5-21% of analyzed cells yielded productive TCRB sequences, so sampling of rare clonotypes was not possible. Day 7 ICOS+CD38+ clones were most often found later in ICOS-CD38- cTfh, suggesting that subset may serve as a memory reservoir. Successive annual vaccinations recalled a recurring oligoclonal ICOS+CD38+ cTfh response that included tetramer and AIM influenza-specific clonotypes. ICOS+CD38+ cTfh clonality correlated with the frequency of that population, and its change correlated with the change in circulating plasmablast frequency.

Taken with the paper, the label for time point translates to: 2014-2015 season, pre-vaccination. Seasonal inactivated influenza vaccine (Fluvarix) was administered to adults, and sorted blood CD4 subsets were tracked by TCRB sequencing before and after vaccination. To be eligible, subjects had to be community-dwelling and could not have received an influenza vaccine during the previous 6 months. Reasons for exclusion included contraindications to influenza vaccine, substance abuse, HIV/AIDS, active malignancy, immunomodulatory medication, and active illness such as respiratory infection. Between roughly 35 and 110 mL of blood was sampled per time point. Circulating Tfh were defined as non-naive CD4+CXCR5+PD-1+ cells, and these cells were sorted into ICOS+CD38+ and ICOS-CD38- fractions. Ficoll-Paque PLUS or SepMate separation was used to isolate PBMC. Before DNA extraction, cell subsets were sorted from PBMC on a BD FACS Aria.

The source is an adult who received the influenza vaccine. Sequencing was performed on CXCR5+ CD38- circulating T follicular helper cells from blood, taken on the day of influenza vaccination. What the cell subset or site label conveys for this sample: circulating Tfh, non-naive CD4+CXCR5+PD-1+ (ICOS+CD38+ or ICOS-CD38-). Recombination connected TRBV27 to TRBJ2-7; the D element might be TRBD1 or TRBD2, as each aligns at 7 bases. The CDR3: CASSPQGGASSYEQYF. The bases read TGTGCCAGCAGTCCCCAGGGGGGGGCCTCCTCCTACGAGCAGTACTTC.